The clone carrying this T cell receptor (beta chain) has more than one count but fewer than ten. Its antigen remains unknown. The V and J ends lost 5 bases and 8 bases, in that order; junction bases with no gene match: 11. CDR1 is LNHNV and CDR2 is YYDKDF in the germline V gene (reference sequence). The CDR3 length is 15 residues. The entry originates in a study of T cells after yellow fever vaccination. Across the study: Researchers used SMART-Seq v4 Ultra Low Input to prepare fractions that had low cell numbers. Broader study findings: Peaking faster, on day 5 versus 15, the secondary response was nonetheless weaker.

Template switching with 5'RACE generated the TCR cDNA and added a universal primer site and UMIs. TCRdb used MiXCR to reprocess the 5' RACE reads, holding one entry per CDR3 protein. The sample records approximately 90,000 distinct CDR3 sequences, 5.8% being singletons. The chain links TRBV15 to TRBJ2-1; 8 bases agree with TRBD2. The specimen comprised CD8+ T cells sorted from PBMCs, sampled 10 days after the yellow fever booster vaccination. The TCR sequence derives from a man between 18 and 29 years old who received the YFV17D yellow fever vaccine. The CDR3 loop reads CATSGRGGGLDEQFF. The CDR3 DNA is TGTGCCACCAGCGGCCGGGGGGGCGGGCTCGATGAGCAGTTCTTC.